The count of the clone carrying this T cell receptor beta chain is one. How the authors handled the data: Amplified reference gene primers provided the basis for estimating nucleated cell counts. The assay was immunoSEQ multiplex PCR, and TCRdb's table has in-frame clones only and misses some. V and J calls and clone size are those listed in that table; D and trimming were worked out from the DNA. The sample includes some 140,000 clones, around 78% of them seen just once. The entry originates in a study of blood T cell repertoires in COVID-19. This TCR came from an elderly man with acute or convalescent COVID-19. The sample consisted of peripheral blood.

The CDR3 loop reads CASSLRQTGQETQYF. In nucleotides, the CDR3 is TGTGCCAGCAGCTTACGCCAAACAGGTCAAGAGACCCAGTACTTC. The chain employs TRBV7-9 and TRBJ2-5, with a weak D call TRBD1 (5 bases). The CDR3 contains 15 residues. Between the trimmed V and J ends, which lost 2 bases and 2 bases, there was a span of 12 bases. Germline CDR1 reads SEHNR; CDR2 reads FQNEAQ (reference sequence).